This record covers a single T cell receptor beta chain. In its sample, this clone was seen a few times. Its binding antigen is unknown. No base quality values were provided; no much bigger clone lies one nucleotide off. TCRbeta CDR3 regions were amplified from genomic DNA using the immunoSEQ Assay, a bias-controlled multiplex PCR. From the authors' description of their analysis: Within the assay, amplification of reference gene primers was used to estimate how many nucleated cells each sample contained. Sequence reads were collapsed and filtered to measure the absolute abundance of every unique TCRbeta CDR3 rearrangement. For each sample, productive Simpson clonality was calculated as the square root of Simpson's diversity index over productive rearrangements. This is the immuneACCESS table as TCRdb keeps it, with only in-frame sequences that have V and J called. A part of the clones is gone; compared with another copy, unresolved V genes explain less than half, and the rest is unexplained. Clonal size and the V and J genes are those of that table, whereas D and trimming came from the DNA. The sample table lists some 97,000 clones, roughly nine tenths of them with a count of one. The ten largest make up roughly 0.97% of the sample.

The collaborating institutions used their own protocols to collect whole blood in K2EDTA tubes. For TCRbeta analysis, collaborators shipped samples in one of three forms: frozen whole blood, isolated PBMCs, or DNA extracted from either of those sample types. The entry originates in a study of blood T cell repertoires in COVID-19 (TCRdb year 2020). Some background on the complete study: Samples from collaborators originated in the United States, Italy and Spain and spanned both the acute and convalescent phases of COVID-19. The samples were drawn from two sources: the first 160 participants of the ongoing ImmuneRACE study, and 1,254 subjects contributed by 6 global collaborators. A de-identified subject ID, COVID-19 status, age in years and sex were almost always included in the sample metadata. Where HLA class I and class II types were available, the types were taken from metadata supplied by the sample provider, not from assay-based typing. The repertoires were made available in a free public database intended to serve as a resource for research on the immune response to SARS-CoV-2. The prospective study material was composed of cDNA or gDNA derived from T cells, B-cell-depleted T cells, or PBMCs. The dataset comprised deeply sampled blood TCRbeta repertoires from subjects exposed to, actively infected with, or recovered from COVID-19.

Beyond this particular receptor, the publication reports: The amount of clinical and demographic metadata varied by source and participant and was provided uncurated.

This sequence was found in a man aged 55-75 years with acute or convalescent COVID-19. The sequencing sample was made of peripheral blood.

The nucleotide sequence reads TGCAGCGTTGTGACAGGCCAGACAGGGGCCAACGTCCTGACTTTC. Its product reads: CSVVTGQTGANVLTF. The chain is encoded by TRBV29-1 joined to TRBJ2-6, and the D gene may be TRBD1, 6 bases matching. Its CDR3 holds 15 amino acids, cysteine through phenylalanine. The read is trimmed to its CDR3 DNA, 45 bases read in frame from base 1. According to the germline V gene, CDR1 reads SQVTM and CDR2 reads ANQGSEA. Trimming costs V 4 bases and J 4 bases, and their ends lie 14 bases apart.